Listed below are T cell receptor beta chains from one sample, sequenced in a study of blood T cell repertoires in COVID-19. Libraries were prepared by immunoSEQ multiplex PCR; TCRdb keeps only in-frame clonotypes and omits some of them. The sample contains about 190,000 clones, around 90% of which appear only once. The sequencing sample was made of peripheral blood. These receptor sequences come from a man aged 35 to 55 with acute or convalescent COVID-19. The CDR3 runs from the conserved cysteine through the conserved F or W. The order of the fields is V gene, J gene, D gene, clone size, CDR3 DNA, CDR3 protein. D genes are given only for firm matches. Expanded clones get a size class; other rows say once, few or many, or leave the size out.

V: TRBV5-1
J: TRBJ2-7
D: .
size: .
DNA: TGCGCCAGCAGCGAGTTTACAGGGATCCCCTACGAGCAGTACTTC
CDR3: CASSEFTGIPYEQYF

V: TRBV6-2/TRBV6-3
J: TRBJ1-2
D: .
size: once
DNA: TGTGCCAGCAGTGCGGACTTGGACTGGTTCTATGGCTACACCTTC
CDR3: CASSADLDWFYGYTF

V: TRBV5-1
J: TRBJ1-4
D: TRBD1
size: .
DNA: TGCGCCAGCAGCTTTCAGGGGGGTGAAAAACTGTTTTTT
CDR3: CASSFQGGEKLFF

V: TRBV5-1
J: TRBJ2-2
D: .
size: once
DNA: TGCGCCAGCAGCTTGGATGGAGGAGGGAGAGCCACCGGGGAGCTGTTTTTT
CDR3: CASSLDGGGRATGELFF

V: TRBV19
J: TRBJ2-7
D: .
size: .
DNA: TGTGCCAGCAAAGACAGGAAAAGCTCCTACGAGCAGTACTTC
CDR3: CASKDRKSSYEQYF

V: TRBV28
J: TRBJ1-4
D: TRBD1
size: .
DNA: TGTGCCAGCAGCCCAGGGGACAGTCGGGGGGAAAAACTGTTTTTT
CDR3: CASSPGDSRGEKLFF

V: TRBV5-4
J: TRBJ2-1
D: TRBD2
size: .
DNA: TGTGCCAGCAGCCCAGGAGGGGGACTAGCTTCCTACAATGAGCAGTTCTTC
CDR3: CASSPGGGLASYNEQFF

V: TRBV7-6
J: TRBJ2-6
D: .
size: .
DNA: TGTGCCAGCAGCTTAACCAGCTCTGGGGCCAACGTCCTGACTTTC
CDR3: CASSLTSSGANVLTF

V: TRBV30
J: TRBJ2-5
D: TRBD1
size: .
DNA: TGTGCCTGGAGCCTCCCCGACAGGGAAGAGACCCAGTACTTC
CDR3: CAWSLPDREETQYF

V: TRBV27
J: TRBJ2-5
D: .
size: .
DNA: TGTGCCAGCAGTTCCTCAGGGGTAGAGACCCAGTACTTC
CDR3: CASSSSGVETQYF

V: TRBV7-3
J: TRBJ2-5
D: TRBD2
size: .
DNA: TGTGCCAGCAGCCTTAGCGGGGGGCAGCTAGAGACCCAGTACTTC
CDR3: CASSLSGGQLETQYF

V: TRBV5-6
J: TRBJ2-3
D: .
size: .
DNA: TGTGCCAGCAGCGCGGTCGCAGATACGCAGTATTTT
CDR3: CASSAVADTQYF

V: TRBV4-2
J: TRBJ2-7
D: TRBD2
size: .
DNA: TGTGCCAGCAGCGCGCTCCAGGGAGGGGCCTACGAGCAGTACTTC
CDR3: CASSALQGGAYEQYF

V: TRBV5-4
J: TRBJ1-1
D: TRBD1
size: few
DNA: TGTGCCAGCAGCATCCAGGGGGCGCGCACTGAAGCTTTCTTT
CDR3: CASSIQGARTEAFF

V: TRBV5-1
J: TRBJ1-3
D: .
size: .
DNA: TGCGCCAGCAGCAACGCGGGGGGCTCTGGAAACACCATATATTTT
CDR3: CASSNAGGSGNTIYF

V: TRBV19
J: TRBJ2-5
D: TRBD2
size: .
DNA: TGTGCCAGTAGTATCTCTGGCGGGGGCCAAGAGACCCAGTACTTC
CDR3: CASSISGGGQETQYF

V: TRBV10-1
J: TRBJ1-2
D: .
size: .
DNA: TGCGCCAGCACGGACGAGGTTCGGGCACTAGCTAACTATGGCTACACCTTC
CDR3: CASTDEVRALANYGYTF

V: TRBV11-2
J: TRBJ1-4
D: .
size: .
DNA: TGTGCCAGCAGCTTAGTAGCTGCAACTAATGAAAAACTGTTTTTT
CDR3: CASSLVAATNEKLFF

V: TRBV30
J: TRBJ1-2
D: TRBD1
size: .
DNA: TGTGCCTGGAGTTGGGGCGGGACAGGGGGCTCCCTGAACTATGGCTACACCTTC
CDR3: CAWSWGGTGGSLNYGYTF

V: TRBV5-1
J: TRBJ2-3
D: TRBD1
size: .
DNA: TGCGCCAGCAGTGACAGGGAGACGGATACGCAGTATTTT
CDR3: CASSDRETDTQYF

V: TRBV6-2/TRBV6-3
J: TRBJ2-1
D: TRBD2
size: few
DNA: TGTGCCAGCAGTTACTCCGGACTAGCGGGGGTGTACAATGAGCAGTTCTTC
CDR3: CASSYSGLAGVYNEQFF

V: TRBV7-8
J: TRBJ2-5
D: .
size: once
DNA: TGTGCCAGCAGCCCCCGGGACAAGCAGTACCAAGAGACCCAGTACTTC
CDR3: CASSPRDKQYQETQYF

V: TRBV14
J: TRBJ2-3
D: .
size: .
DNA: TGTGCCAGCAGCCAAGGTGGGACATACTGGACAGATACGCAGTATTTT
CDR3: CASSQGGTYWTDTQYF

V: TRBV10-3
J: TRBJ2-3
D: TRBD1
size: .
DNA: TGTGCCGGTCGACAGGGTGGCACAGATACGCAGTATTTT
CDR3: CAGRQGGTDTQYF

V: TRBV3-1/TRBV3-2
J: TRBJ1-1
D: .
size: .
DNA: TGTGCCAGCAGCCCTCGTCCGGGGTGGGGGAACACTGAAGCTTTCTTT
CDR3: CASSPRPGWGNTEAFF

V: TRBV7-6
J: TRBJ2-5
D: TRBD1
size: .
DNA: TGTGCCAGCAGCTTTAGGACAGGGGTAATATCCGAGACCCAGTACTTC
CDR3: CASSFRTGVISETQYF